A selection of T cell receptor beta chains follows, all from one sample in a study of blood T cell repertoires in COVID-19. Some clones are missing from TCRdb's copy, which holds only in-frame ones; the method was immunoSEQ multiplex PCR. In the table there are over 70,000 clones, 78% of which are singletons. Sequences were obtained from peripheral blood. The receptor source for this set is a man aged 65 to 79 with COVID-19, enrolled during active disease. The CDR3 runs from the conserved cysteine through the conserved F or W. The order of the fields is D gene, J gene, clone size, V gene, CDR3 DNA, CDR3 protein. A D gene is named only where the DNA matches it firmly. The size field is filled for only some rows; it gives once, few, many or a size class.

d_call: TRBD2; j_call: TRBJ2-7; clone_size: .; v_call: TRBV7-8; cdr3_nt: TGTGCCAGCAGCTTATTTACTAGCGGGAAGACCGGCTACGAGCAGTACTTC; cdr3_aa: CASSLFTSGKTGYEQYF
d_call: .; j_call: TRBJ1-1; clone_size: .; v_call: TRBV30; cdr3_nt: TGTGCCTGGAGTCCTCAGGGGAAGGAAAACACTGAAGCTTTCTTT; cdr3_aa: CAWSPQGKENTEAFF
d_call: .; j_call: TRBJ2-1; clone_size: few; v_call: TRBV4-3; cdr3_nt: TGCGCCAGCAGCCAAGACGGAGAAGCCTACAATGAGCAGTTCTTC; cdr3_aa: CASSQDGEAYNEQFF
d_call: .; j_call: TRBJ1-4; clone_size: .; v_call: TRBV6-5; cdr3_nt: TGTGCCAGCAGTACCCGTGGCAGACCGGGAAAACTGTTTTTT; cdr3_aa: CASSTRGRPGKLFF
d_call: .; j_call: TRBJ2-2; clone_size: .; v_call: TRBV5-1; cdr3_nt: TGCGCCAGCAGCTTCGGTGGAGGGAACACCGGGGAGCTGTTTTTT; cdr3_aa: CASSFGGGNTGELFF
d_call: TRBD1; j_call: TRBJ2-7; clone_size: .; v_call: TRBV9; cdr3_nt: TGTGCCAGCAGCGTCTTCGGGACAGCCGGCTCCTACGAGCAGTACTTC; cdr3_aa: CASSVFGTAGSYEQYF
d_call: TRBD2; j_call: TRBJ2-1; clone_size: .; v_call: TRBV11-3; cdr3_nt: TGTGCCAGCAGCTCGTCCCCTACTAGCGGAACTCGGGGTGAGCAGTTCTTC; cdr3_aa: CASSSSPTSGTRGEQFF
d_call: .; j_call: TRBJ1-2; clone_size: .; v_call: TRBV13; cdr3_nt: TGTGCCAGCAGCGCCCGGGCGGGGATCGGATATGGCTACACCTTC; cdr3_aa: CASSARAGIGYGYTF
d_call: TRBD1; j_call: TRBJ1-5; clone_size: once; v_call: TRBV6-6; cdr3_nt: TGTGCCAGCACGGTAGGGGGCGGGCGTCAGCCCCAGCATTTT; cdr3_aa: CASTVGGGRQPQHF
d_call: .; j_call: TRBJ2-7; clone_size: few; v_call: TRBV27; cdr3_nt: TGTGCCAGCAGTTCATATCCATCAGGGGAACTACAGTACTTC; cdr3_aa: CASSSYPSGELQYF
d_call: .; j_call: TRBJ2-7; clone_size: .; v_call: TRBV2; cdr3_nt: TGTGCCAGCAGCCGCGGCATCTCCTACGAGCAGTACTTC; cdr3_aa: CASSRGISYEQYF
d_call: .; j_call: TRBJ2-7; clone_size: .; v_call: TRBV2; cdr3_nt: TGTGCCAGCAACAGGGACTCCTACGAGCAGTACTTC; cdr3_aa: CASNRDSYEQYF
d_call: TRBD2; j_call: TRBJ2-1; clone_size: .; v_call: TRBV7-6; cdr3_nt: TGTGCCAGCAGCTTAGGGGGAGGGCGGCAACCCTACAATGAGCAGTTCTTC; cdr3_aa: CASSLGGGRQPYNEQFF
d_call: .; j_call: TRBJ2-1; clone_size: .; v_call: TRBV28; cdr3_nt: TGTGCCAGCAGCACCAACTTGTACAATGAGCAGTTCTTC; cdr3_aa: CASSTNLYNEQFF
d_call: TRBD2; j_call: TRBJ2-3; clone_size: .; v_call: TRBV28; cdr3_nt: TGTGCCAGCAGCTCACTAGCGGGATCTAGCACAGATACGCAGTATTTT; cdr3_aa: CASSSLAGSSTDTQYF
d_call: .; j_call: TRBJ2-3; clone_size: .; v_call: TRBV7-9; cdr3_nt: TGTGCCAGCAGCTTACAAAGGGAGCGCACAGATACGCAGTATTTT; cdr3_aa: CASSLQRERTDTQYF
d_call: .; j_call: TRBJ2-1; clone_size: .; v_call: TRBV9; cdr3_nt: TGTGCCAGCAGCGTAGCTACGACGGGTGAGCAGTTCTTC; cdr3_aa: CASSVATTGEQFF
d_call: .; j_call: TRBJ2-7; clone_size: .; v_call: TRBV3-1/TRBV3-2; cdr3_nt: TGTGCCAGCAGCCAAGGGGGCGGGATTAGCTCCTACGAGCAGTACTTC; cdr3_aa: CASSQGGGISSYEQYF
d_call: .; j_call: TRBJ1-6; clone_size: once; v_call: TRBV19; cdr3_nt: TGTGCCAGTAGTAGGCCGACAGGAACTAATTCACCCCTCCACTTT; cdr3_aa: CASSRPTGTNSPLHF
d_call: TRBD2; j_call: TRBJ2-3; clone_size: .; v_call: TRBV24-1; cdr3_nt: TGTGCCACCAGTGATCCCGGGAGCGGGGGATCCACAGATACGCAGTATTTT; cdr3_aa: CATSDPGSGGSTDTQYF
d_call: TRBD1; j_call: TRBJ1-1; clone_size: .; v_call: TRBV6-6; cdr3_nt: TGTGCCAGCGGCGATCAGGGGGCGAGCACTGAAGCTTTCTTT; cdr3_aa: CASGDQGASTEAFF
d_call: TRBD2; j_call: TRBJ2-1; clone_size: .; v_call: TRBV15; cdr3_nt: TGTGCCACCAGCAGAGGACTAGCGGGAGGGGATGAGCAGTTCTTC; cdr3_aa: CATSRGLAGGDEQFF
d_call: .; j_call: TRBJ1-1; clone_size: once; v_call: TRBV6-5; cdr3_nt: TGTGCCAGCAGACAGTGGGACACTGAAGCTTTCTTT; cdr3_aa: CASRQWDTEAFF
d_call: TRBD2; j_call: TRBJ2-3; clone_size: .; v_call: TRBV5-1; cdr3_nt: TGCGCCAGCAGCCGGGGACTAGCGGGGGGCACAGATACGCAGTATTTT; cdr3_aa: CASSRGLAGGTDTQYF
d_call: .; j_call: TRBJ2-3; clone_size: few; v_call: TRBV7-8; cdr3_nt: TGTGCCAGCAGCTTATTGGAGAGCACAGATACGCAGTATTTT; cdr3_aa: CASSLLESTDTQYF
d_call: TRBD1; j_call: TRBJ1-2; clone_size: .; v_call: TRBV7-2; cdr3_nt: TGTGCCAGCAGCTTAGGGCAACAGGGGGCGGTAGATGGCTACACCTTC; cdr3_aa: CASSLGQQGAVDGYTF
d_call: .; j_call: TRBJ2-7; clone_size: .; v_call: TRBV14; cdr3_nt: TGTGCCAGCAGCCTAAAGACAGGTTACGAGCAGTACTTC; cdr3_aa: CASSLKTGYEQYF
d_call: TRBD1; j_call: TRBJ1-4; clone_size: .; v_call: TRBV30; cdr3_nt: TGTGCCTGGAGTAGGGGACAGGGTAATGAAAAACTGTTTTTT; cdr3_aa: CAWSRGQGNEKLFF
d_call: .; j_call: TRBJ1-6; clone_size: .; v_call: TRBV11-2; cdr3_nt: TGTGCCAGCAGCTTTACGGGAAACAATTCACCCCTCCACTTT; cdr3_aa: CASSFTGNNSPLHF